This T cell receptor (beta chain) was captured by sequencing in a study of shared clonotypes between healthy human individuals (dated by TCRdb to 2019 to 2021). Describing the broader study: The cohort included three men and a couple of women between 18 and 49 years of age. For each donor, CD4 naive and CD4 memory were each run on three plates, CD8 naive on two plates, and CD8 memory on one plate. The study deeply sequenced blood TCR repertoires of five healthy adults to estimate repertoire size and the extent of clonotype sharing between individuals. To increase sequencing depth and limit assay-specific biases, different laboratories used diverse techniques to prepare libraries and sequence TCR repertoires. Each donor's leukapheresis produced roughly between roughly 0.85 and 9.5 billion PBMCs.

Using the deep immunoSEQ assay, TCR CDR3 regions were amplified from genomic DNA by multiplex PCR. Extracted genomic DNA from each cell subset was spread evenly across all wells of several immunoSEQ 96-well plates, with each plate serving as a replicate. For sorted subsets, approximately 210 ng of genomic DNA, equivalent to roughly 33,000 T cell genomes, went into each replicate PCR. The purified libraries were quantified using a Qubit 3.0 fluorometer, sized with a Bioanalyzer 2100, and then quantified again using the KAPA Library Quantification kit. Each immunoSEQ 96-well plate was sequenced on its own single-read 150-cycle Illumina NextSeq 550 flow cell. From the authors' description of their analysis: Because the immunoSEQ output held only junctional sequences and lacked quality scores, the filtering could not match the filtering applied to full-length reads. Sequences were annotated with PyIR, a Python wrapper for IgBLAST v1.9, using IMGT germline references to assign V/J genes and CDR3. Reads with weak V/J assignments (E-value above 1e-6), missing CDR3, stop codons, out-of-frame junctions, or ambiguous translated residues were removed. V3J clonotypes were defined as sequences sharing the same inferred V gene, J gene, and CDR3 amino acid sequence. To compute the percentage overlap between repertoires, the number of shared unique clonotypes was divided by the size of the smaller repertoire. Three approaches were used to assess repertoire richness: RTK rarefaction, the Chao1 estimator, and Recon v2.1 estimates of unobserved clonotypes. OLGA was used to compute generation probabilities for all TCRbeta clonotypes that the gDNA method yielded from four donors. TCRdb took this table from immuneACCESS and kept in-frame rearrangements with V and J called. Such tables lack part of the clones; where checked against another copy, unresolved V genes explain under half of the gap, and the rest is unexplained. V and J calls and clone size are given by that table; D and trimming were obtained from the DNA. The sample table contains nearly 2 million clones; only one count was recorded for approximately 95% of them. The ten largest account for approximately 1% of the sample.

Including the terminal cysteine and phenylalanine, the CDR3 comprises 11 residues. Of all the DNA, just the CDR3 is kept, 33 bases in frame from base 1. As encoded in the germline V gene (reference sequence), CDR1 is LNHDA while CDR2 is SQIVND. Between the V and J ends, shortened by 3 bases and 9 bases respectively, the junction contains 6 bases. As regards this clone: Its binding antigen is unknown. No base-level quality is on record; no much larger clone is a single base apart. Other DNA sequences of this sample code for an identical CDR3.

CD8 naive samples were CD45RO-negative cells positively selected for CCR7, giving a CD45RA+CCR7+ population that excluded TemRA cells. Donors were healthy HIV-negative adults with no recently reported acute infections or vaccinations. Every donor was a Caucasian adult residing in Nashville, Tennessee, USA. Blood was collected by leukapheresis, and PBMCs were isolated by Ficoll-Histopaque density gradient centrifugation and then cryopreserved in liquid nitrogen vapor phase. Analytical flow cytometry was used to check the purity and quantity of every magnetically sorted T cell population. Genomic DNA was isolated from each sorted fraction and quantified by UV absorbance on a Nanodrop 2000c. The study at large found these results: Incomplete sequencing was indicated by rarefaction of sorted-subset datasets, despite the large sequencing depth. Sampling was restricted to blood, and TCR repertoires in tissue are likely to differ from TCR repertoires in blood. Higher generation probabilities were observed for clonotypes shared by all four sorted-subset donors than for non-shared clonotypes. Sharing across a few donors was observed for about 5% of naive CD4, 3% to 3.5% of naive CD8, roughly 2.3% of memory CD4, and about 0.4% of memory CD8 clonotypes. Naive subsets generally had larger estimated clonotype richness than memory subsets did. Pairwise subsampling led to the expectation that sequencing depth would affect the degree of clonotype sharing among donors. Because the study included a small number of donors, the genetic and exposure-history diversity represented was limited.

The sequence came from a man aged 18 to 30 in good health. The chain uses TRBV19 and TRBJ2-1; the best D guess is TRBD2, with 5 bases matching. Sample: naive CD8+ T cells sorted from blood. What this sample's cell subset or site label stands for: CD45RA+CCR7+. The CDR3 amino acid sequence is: CASSIGLEQFF. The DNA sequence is TGTGCCAGTAGTATCGGACTTGAGCAGTTCTTC.